A single sample is the source of the 12 T cell receptor beta chains below, sequenced in a study of T cell changes during pregnancy in multiple sclerosis. Generated by immunoSEQ multiplex PCR, the TCRdb table keeps only in-frame clones and is missing some. Found here are 75,000 to 80,000 clones, approximately 94% of them singletons; the top ten hold approximately 2.8%. The sequences come from peripheral blood, collected after pregnancy. The receptors were sampled from a female donor in good health, enrolled as a control in a pregnancy study.

The chain has TRBV28 and TRBJ2-1; 16 nucleotides match TRBD2. The germline gives CDR1 MDHEN, CDR2 SYDVKM. This CDR3 comprises 21 residues. With V trimmed by 6 bases and J by 5 bases, 19 bases remained unmatched. CDR3 region: CASSPSAGTSGRALGHNEQFF. Written as DNA, the CDR3 is TGTGCCAGCAGCCCCAGTGCCGGGACTAGCGGGAGGGCCCTTGGACACAATGAGCAGTTCTTC.

This rearrangement joins TRBV14 to TRBJ1-2; a weak D match, TRBD1 (5 bases). CDR1 is SGHDN, CDR2 FVKESK, per germline. The CDR3 runs 13 residues. Trimming took 2 bases from V and 4 from J, leaving 8 bases between them. The CDR3 DNA reads as TGTGCCAGCAGCCAACAGGGCGTCTATGGCTACACCTTC. Translation gives CASSQQGVYGYTF.

The chain has TRBV6-6 and TRBJ1-1; no definite D call. V was clipped by 5 bases and J by 3 bases, with 7 bases between them. The CDR3 has 12 residues. The germline gives CDR1 MNHNY, CDR2 SVGAGI (reference sequence). The CDR3 region is CASSPQDTEAFF. The CDR3, as DNA: TGTGCCAGCAGTCCTCAGGACACTGAAGCTTTCTTT.

The genes are TRBV5-6 and TRBJ2-5; D might be TRBD1 (5 bases). The CDR3 is 11 residues long. Per germline, CDR1 SGHDT and CDR2 YYEEEE. V gave up 7 bases and J gave up 5 bases, with 9 bases separating them. The DNA for the CDR3 is TGTGCCAGCCAGGGTGGTGAGACCCAGTACTTC. Amino acids: CASQGGETQYF.

The chain has TRBV7-8 and TRBJ2-5; D remains unclear. The CDR3 has 12 residues. The V gene lost 3 bases and the J gene lost 5 bases, with 7 bases spanning the gap. Per the germline V gene, CDR1 is SGHVS and CDR2 is FQNEAQ. In nucleotides, the CDR3 is TGTGCCAGCAGCTTGGAGTTCGAGACCCAGTACTTC. Translation: CASSLEFETQYF.

The chain joins TRBV19 to TRBJ2-7; a weak D match, TRBD2 (7 bases). Trimming took 6 bases from V and 3 from J, leaving 18 bases between them. There are 15 residues in the CDR3. Germline assignment: CDR1 LNHDA and CDR2 SQIVND (reference sequence). CDR3 protein: CASSDPTGGFYEQYF. For the CDR3, the DNA is TGTGCCAGTAGCGATCCGACGGGGGGCTTCTACGAGCAGTACTTC. The full variable domain, with the rest looked up from reference TRBV19 and TRBJ2-7, is DGGITQSPKYLFRKEGQNVTLSCEQNLNHDAMYWYRQDPGQGLRLIYYSQIVNDFQKGDIAEGYSVSREKKESFPLTVTSAQKNPTAFYLCASSDPTGGFYEQYFGPGTRLTVT.

This rearrangement joins TRBV6-5 to TRBJ1-2, with D unresolved. Looked up from germline, CDR1 is MNHEY and CDR2 is SVGAGI. V was cut by 6 bases and J by 8 bases, with 16 bases left in between. This CDR3 is built from 13 residues. The CDR3 nucleotides are TGTGCCAGCAGAGTAGACGGGGTCTCGGGCTACACCTTC. Encoded protein: CASRVDGVSGYTF.

The rearrangement uses TRBV27 and TRBJ2-3, with 9 bases matching TRBD1. Germline V gives CDR1 MNHEY, CDR2 SMNVEV (reference sequence). The J segment lost 7 bases and the V segment lost 8 bases, leaving 13 bases of the junction unmatched. CDR3 length: 15 amino acids. This CDR3 reads CASRQPGQGLNTQYF. The CDR3 DNA is TGTGCCAGCCGACAACCGGGACAGGGATTGAATACGCAGTATTTT.

A few counts support this clone. The chain joins TRBV9 to TRBJ2-7, with TRBD2 as a possible D gene (7 bases). The CDR3 consists of 15 residues. Looked up from germline, CDR1 is SGDLS and CDR2 is YYNGEE. Trimming took 0 bases from V and 4 from J, leaving 14 bases between them. The CDR3 DNA reads as TGTGCCAGCAGCGTAGGGCCGGGGGGCGTATACGAGCAGTACTTC. Encoded protein: CASSVGPGGVYEQYF.

V gene TRBV28 combines with J gene TRBJ1-1, with 8 positions matching TRBD1. Trimming cost V 6 bases and J 6 bases; bases outside gene matches: 9. The germline V gene encodes CDR1 MDHEN and CDR2 SYDVKM. The CDR3 spans 14 residues. In DNA form, the CDR3 reads TGTGCCAGCAGCGCCCAGGGGGCGAGGGCTGAAGCTTTCTTT. This sequence encodes CASSAQGARAEAFF.

This clone was recorded only once. The DNA of the CDR3 is TGCAGCGTGGCGGGGGACTCCACAGATACGCAGTATTTT. Translation gives CSVAGDSTDTQYF. The chain links TRBV29-1 to TRBJ2-3; 7 bases line up with TRBD2. CDR1 SQVTM and CDR2 ANQGSEA come from the germline V gene. There are 13 residues in the CDR3. V lost 6 bases to trimming and J lost 2 bases; unmatched junction nucleotides: 5.

V and J are TRBV6-6 and TRBJ1-2; D may be TRBD1 (5 bases). Germline-derived CDR1 and CDR2 are MNHNY and SVGAGI (reference sequence). The CDR3 contains 16 residues. V shed 8 bases and J shed 2 bases, with 21 bases lying between them. DNA of the CDR3: TGTGCCAGCCTATTATCGTGGGGCGCCATAAACTATGGCTACACCTTC. This translates into CASLLSWGAINYGYTF.